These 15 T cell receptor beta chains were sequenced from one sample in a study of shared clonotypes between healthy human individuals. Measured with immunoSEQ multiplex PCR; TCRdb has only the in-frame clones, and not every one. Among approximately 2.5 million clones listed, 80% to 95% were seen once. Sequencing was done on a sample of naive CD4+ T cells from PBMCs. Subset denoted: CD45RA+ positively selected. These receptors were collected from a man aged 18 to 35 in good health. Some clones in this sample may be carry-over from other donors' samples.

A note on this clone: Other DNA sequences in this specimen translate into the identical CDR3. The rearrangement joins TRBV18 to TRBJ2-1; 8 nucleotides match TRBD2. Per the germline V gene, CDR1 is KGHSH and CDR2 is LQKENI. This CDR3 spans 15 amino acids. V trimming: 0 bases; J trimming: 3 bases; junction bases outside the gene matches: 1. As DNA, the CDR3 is TGTGCCAGCTCACCACCAAGCGGGGGCTACAATGAGCAGTTCTTC. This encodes CASSPPSGGYNEQFF. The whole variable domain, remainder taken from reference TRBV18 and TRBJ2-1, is NAGVMQNPRHLVRRRGQEARLRCSPMKGHSHVYWYRQLPEEGLKFMVYLQKENIIDESGMPKERFSAEFPKEGPSILRIQQVVRGDSAAYFCASSPPSGGYNEQFFGPGTRLTVL.

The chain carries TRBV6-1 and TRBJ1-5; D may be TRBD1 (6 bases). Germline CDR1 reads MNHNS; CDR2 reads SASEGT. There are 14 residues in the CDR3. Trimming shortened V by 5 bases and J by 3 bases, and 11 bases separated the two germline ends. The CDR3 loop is CASSFGQTNQPQHF. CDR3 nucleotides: TGTGCCAGCAGTTTTGGACAGACCAATCAGCCCCAGCATTTT.

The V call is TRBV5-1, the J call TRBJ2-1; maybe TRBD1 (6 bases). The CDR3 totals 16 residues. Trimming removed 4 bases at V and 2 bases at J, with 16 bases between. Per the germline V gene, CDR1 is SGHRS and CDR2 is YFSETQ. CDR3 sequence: CASSRVGAATYNEQFF. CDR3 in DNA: TGCGCCAGCAGCAGGGTGGGGGCCGCTACCTACAATGAGCAGTTCTTC.

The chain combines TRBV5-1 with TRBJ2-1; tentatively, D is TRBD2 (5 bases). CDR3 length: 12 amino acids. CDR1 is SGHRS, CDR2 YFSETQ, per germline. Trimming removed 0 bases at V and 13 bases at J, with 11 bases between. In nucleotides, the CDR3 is TGCGCCAGCAGCTTGGTGCTCGGGGAACAGTTCTTC. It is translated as CASSLVLGEQFF.

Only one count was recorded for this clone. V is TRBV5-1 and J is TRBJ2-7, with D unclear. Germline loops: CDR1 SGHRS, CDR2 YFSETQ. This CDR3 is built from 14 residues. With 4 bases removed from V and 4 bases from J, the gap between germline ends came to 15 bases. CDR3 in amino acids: CASSPLTEKYEQYF. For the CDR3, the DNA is TGCGCCAGCAGCCCCCTTACGGAGAAATACGAGCAGTACTTC.

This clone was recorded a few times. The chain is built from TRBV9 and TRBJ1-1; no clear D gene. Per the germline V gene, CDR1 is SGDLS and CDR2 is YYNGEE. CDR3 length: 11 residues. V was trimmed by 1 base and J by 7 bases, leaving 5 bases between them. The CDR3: CASSVSIEAFF. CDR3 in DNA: TGTGCCAGCAGCGTATCCATTGAAGCTTTCTTT.

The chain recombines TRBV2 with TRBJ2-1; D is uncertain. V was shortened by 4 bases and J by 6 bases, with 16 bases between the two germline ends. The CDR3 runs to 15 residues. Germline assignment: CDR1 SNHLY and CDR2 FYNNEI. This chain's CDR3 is CASSGDRRSSNEQFF. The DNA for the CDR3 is TGTGCCAGCAGTGGGGATAGAAGAAGTAGCAATGAGCAGTTCTTC. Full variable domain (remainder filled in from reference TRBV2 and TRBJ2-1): EPEVTQTPSHQVTQMGQEVILRCVPISNHLYFYWYRQILGQKVEFLVSFYNNEISEKSEIFDDQFSVERPDGSNFTLKIRSTKLEDSAMYFCASSGDRRSSNEQFFGPGTRLTVL.

The CDR3 here is CASSRGPGNTGELFF. CDR3 coding DNA: TGTGCCAGCAGCCGCGGGCCAGGGAACACCGGGGAGCTGTTTTTT. The chain carries TRBV4-2 and TRBJ2-2; weak D call: TRBD2 (5 bases). Germline assignment: CDR1 LGHNA and CDR2 YNFKEQ. There are 15 residues in the CDR3. V shed 4 bases and J shed 1 base, with 10 bases lying between them.

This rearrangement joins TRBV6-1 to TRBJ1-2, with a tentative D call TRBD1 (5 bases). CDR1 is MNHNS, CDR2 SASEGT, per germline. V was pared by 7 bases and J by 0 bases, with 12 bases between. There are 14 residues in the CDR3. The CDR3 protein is CASNRHDSNYGYTF. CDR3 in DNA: TGTGCCAGCAACAGGCACGATTCTAACTATGGCTACACCTTC.

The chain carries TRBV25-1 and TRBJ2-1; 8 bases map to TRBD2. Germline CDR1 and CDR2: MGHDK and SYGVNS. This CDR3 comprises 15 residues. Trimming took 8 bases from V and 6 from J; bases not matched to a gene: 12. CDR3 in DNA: TGTGCCAGCGTGGGGGGTCTAGCGGGCAGCAATGAGCAGTTCTTC. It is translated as CASVGGLAGSNEQFF.

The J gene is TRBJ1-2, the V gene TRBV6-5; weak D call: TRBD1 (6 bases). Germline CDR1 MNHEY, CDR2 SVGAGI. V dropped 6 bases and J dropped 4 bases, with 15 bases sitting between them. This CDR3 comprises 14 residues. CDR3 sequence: CASRPPGQLYGYTF. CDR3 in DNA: TGTGCCAGCAGGCCTCCAGGACAGCTCTATGGCTACACCTTC.

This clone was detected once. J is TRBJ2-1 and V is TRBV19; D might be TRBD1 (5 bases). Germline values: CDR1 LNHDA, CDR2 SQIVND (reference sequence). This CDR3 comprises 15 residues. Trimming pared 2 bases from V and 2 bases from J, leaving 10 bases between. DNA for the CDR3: TGTGCCAGTAGTATACAGGGAACCCCCTACAATGAGCAGTTCTTC. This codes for CASSIQGTPYNEQFF. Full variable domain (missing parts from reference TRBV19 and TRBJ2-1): DGGITQSPKYLFRKEGQNVTLSCEQNLNHDAMYWYRQDPGQGLRLIYYSQIVNDFQKGDIAEGYSVSREKKESFPLTVTSAQKNPTAFYLCASSIQGTPYNEQFFGPGTRLTVL.

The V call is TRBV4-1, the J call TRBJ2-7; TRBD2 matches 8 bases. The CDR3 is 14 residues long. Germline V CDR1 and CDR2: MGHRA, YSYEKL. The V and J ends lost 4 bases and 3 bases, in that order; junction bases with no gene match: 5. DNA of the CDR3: TGCGCCAGCAGCCCGGGACTAGTGGGCTACGAGCAGTACTTC. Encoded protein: CASSPGLVGYEQYF.

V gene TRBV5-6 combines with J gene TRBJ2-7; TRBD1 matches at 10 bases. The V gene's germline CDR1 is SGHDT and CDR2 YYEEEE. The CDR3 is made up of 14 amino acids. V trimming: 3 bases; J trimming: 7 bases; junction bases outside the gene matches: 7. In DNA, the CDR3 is TGTGCCAGCAGCTCAGGGACAGGGGTAGGGGAGCAGTACTTC. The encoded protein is CASSSGTGVGEQYF.

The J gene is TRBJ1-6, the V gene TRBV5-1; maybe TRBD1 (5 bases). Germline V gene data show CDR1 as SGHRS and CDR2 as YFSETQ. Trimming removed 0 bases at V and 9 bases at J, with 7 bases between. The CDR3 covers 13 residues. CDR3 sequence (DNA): TGCGCCAGCAGCTTGGCCGGGGCTTCACCCCTCCACTTT. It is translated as CASSLAGASPLHF.